These T cell receptor beta chains were read from a single sample in a study of Graves' ophthalmopathy and Graves' hyperthyroidism. TCRdb reprocessed the multiplex PCR reads with MiXCR, giving one entry per CDR3 protein. The table lists some 370,000 distinct CDR3 sequences, roughly 17% of them singletons. Sample: peripheral blood. The source of these receptors is an adult woman with stable Graves' hyperthyroidism. CDR3s include the opening cysteine and the closing phenylalanine or tryptophan. D genes are given only for firm matches. Where a row states a size, it is once, few, many or the class of an expanded clone; other rows omit it.

TRBD1,TRBJ1-1,TRBV7-2,many,CASSSLFGQGDAEAFF,TGTGCCAGCAGCTCCCTGTTCGGACAGGGGGACGCTGAAGCTTTCTTT
.,TRBJ2-7,TRBV29-1,.,CSANDVHQGEAYEQYF,TGCAGCGCCAACGATGTCCATCAGGGGGAGGCCTACGAGCAGTACTTC
.,TRBJ2-7,TRBV7-8,few,CASSATGPRGLEQYF,TGTGCCAGCAGCGCAACGGGACCGAGAGGACTCGAGCAGTACTTC
TRBD2,TRBJ2-5,TRBV7-2,many,CASSLLTGTSGSETQYF,TGTGCCAGCAGCTTATTGACGGGGACTAGCGGGAGTGAGACCCAGTACTTC
TRBD1,TRBJ1-2,TRBV4-2,many,CASSQGTGSNYGYTF,TGTGCCAGCAGCCAAGGGACAGGCTCTAACTATGGCTACACCTTC
.,TRBJ1-2,TRBV11-2,many,CASSPIKGANYGYTF,TGTGCCAGCAGCCCCATCAAAGGGGCAAACTATGGCTACACCTTC
.,TRBJ2-7,TRBV7-2,many,CASSLTGVTEQYF,TGTGCCAGCAGCTTAACGGGAGTAACCGAGCAGTACTTC
.,TRBJ1-2,TRBV20-1,.,CSARPRIAGGGYTF,TGCAGTGCTAGGCCCCGAATTGCAGGAGGAGGCTACACCTTC
.,TRBJ2-7,TRBV6-2/TRBV6-3,.,CASIPDKGSYDQYF,TGTGCCAGCATCCCGGACAAGGGGTCCTACGATCAGTACTTC
.,TRBJ1-1,TRBV7-9,.,CASSSTQGNTEAFF,TGTGCCAGCAGCTCGACCCAGGGGAACACTGAAGCTTTCTTT
TRBD1,TRBJ1-1,TRBV5-1,many,CASSLGRTGKLNTEAFF,TGCGCCAGCAGCCTCGGGAGGACAGGGAAGTTAAACACTGAAGCTTTCTTT
.,TRBJ2-7,TRBV6-1,many,CAASTISNEQYF,TGTGCCGCATCGACCATATCGAACGAGCAGTACTTC
.,TRBJ2-7,TRBV27,many,CASSLSTSLYEQYF,TGTGCCAGCAGTTTATCAACCTCCCTCTACGAGCAGTACTTC
TRBD2,TRBJ2-5,TRBV5-1,many,CASSYQTSGSTQETQYF,TGCGCCAGCAGCTACCAGACTAGCGGGAGTACACAAGAGACCCAGTACTTC
TRBD2,TRBJ2-7,TRBV2,many,CASSENRGLGGSYEQYF,TGTGCCAGCAGTGAAAACCGAGGACTAGGCGGCTCCTACGAGCAGTACTTC
.,TRBJ2-7,TRBV12-3/TRBV12-4,many,CATPAWRGGTYEQYF,TGTGCCACCCCCGCGTGGCGGGGTGGGACCTACGAGCAGTACTTC
.,TRBJ1-2,TRBV20-1,.,CSARDTGLSGYTF,TGCAGTGCTAGAGATACGGGTTTGAGCGGCTACACCTTC
TRBD1,TRBJ1-5,TRBV7-2,many,CASSLGSGGGQPQHF,TGTGCCAGCAGCTTAGGTTCAGGGGGGGGTCAGCCCCAGCATTTT
.,TRBJ2-7,TRBV11-2,many,CASSIRGVTNEQYF,TGTGCCAGCAGCATCCGTGGGGTAACCAACGAGCAGTACTTC
.,TRBJ2-4,TRBV6-2/TRBV6-3,.,CASSLGAGEDCF,TGTGCCAGCAGCCTGGGGGCGGGAGAAGACTGCTTC
.,TRBJ1-4,TRBV11-1,many,CASRKTGRIGEKLFF,TGTGCCAGCAGAAAAACAGGACGGATCGGCGAAAAACTGTTTTTT
TRBD1,TRBJ2-5,TRBV6-1,.,CASSPMTGDETQYF,TGTGCCAGCAGTCCAATGACAGGGGACGAGACCCAGTACTTC
.,TRBJ1-2,TRBV15,.,CATSRPGGYYGYTF,TGTGCCACCAGCAGACCGGGGGGGTACTATGGCTACACCTTC
.,TRBJ1-2,TRBV6-5,many,CASSYSKGGHGSGYTF,TGTGCCAGCAGTTACTCGAAAGGCGGGCACGGGAGTGGCTACACCTTC
TRBD1,TRBJ1-2,TRBV18,many,CASSPVRTGSGYTF,TGTGCCAGCTCACCAGTTCGGACAGGTAGTGGCTACACCTTC
TRBD2,TRBJ2-7,TRBV4-2,many,CASSPLAGDYEQYF,TGTGCCAGCAGCCCTCTAGCGGGAGACTACGAGCAGTACTTC
.,TRBJ1-5,TRBV27,many,CASSFVLRDMYSNQPQHF,TGTGCCAGCAGTTTTGTCCTTCGGGACATGTATAGCAATCAGCCCCAGCATTTT
TRBD1,TRBJ2-7,TRBV12-3/TRBV12-4,many,CASSLAGKDRGSEVNDYEQYF,TGTGCCAGCAGTTTAGCGGGGAAAGACAGGGGGTCCGAAGTAAACGACTACGAGCAGTACTTC
.,TRBJ1-3,TRBV6-2/TRBV6-3,many,CASSFRVSGNTIYF,TGTGCCAGCAGTTTCCGGGTCTCTGGAAACACCATATATTTT
.,TRBJ2-7,TRBV6-1,many,CASSGREVAYEQYF,TGTGCCAGCAGTGGCCGGGAAGTCGCTTACGAGCAGTACTTC
.,TRBJ1-1,TRBV19,many,CASSTTAEAFF,TGTGCCAGTAGTACGACCGCTGAAGCTTTCTTT
.,TRBJ2-7,TRBV20-1,.,CSATRDKTYEQYF,TGCAGTGCCACCCGGGACAAGACCTACGAGCAGTACTTC
TRBD2,TRBJ2-5,TRBV11-2,.,CASRASGGRETQYF,TGTGCCAGCAGAGCTTCGGGGGGGCGGGAGACCCAGTACTTC
.,TRBJ1-1,TRBV20-1,many,CSASGKQGTEGNTEAFF,TGCAGTGCTAGTGGGAAGCAGGGTACAGAGGGGAACACTGAAGCTTTCTTT
TRBD1,TRBJ1-6,TRBV6-1,many,CASSERDRAGDNSPLHF,TGTGCCAGCAGTGAAAGGGACAGGGCGGGGGATAATTCACCCCTCCACTTT
.,TRBJ2-7,TRBV6-1,many,CASSVSRQTYEQYF,TGTGCCAGCAGTGTATCGCGTCAGACCTACGAGCAGTACTTC
.,TRBJ1-1,TRBV12-3/TRBV12-4,many,CASSLGQGLFF,TGTGCCAGCAGTTTAGGGCAGGGGCTTTTCTTT
TRBD2,TRBJ2-5,TRBV27,many,CASSSPQTSGLRETQYF,TGTGCCAGCAGTTCCCCACAGACTAGCGGGCTTCGGGAGACCCAGTACTTC
.,TRBJ2-5,TRBV6-5,.,CASSYSMRPSQETQYF,TGTGCCAGCAGTTACTCGATGCGCCCGAGCCAAGAGACCCAGTACTTC
.,TRBJ1-1,TRBV24-1,many,CATSDSRDTAEAFF,TGTGCCACCAGTGATTCCAGGGATACCGCTGAAGCTTTCTTT
.,TRBJ1-2,TRBV3-1,many,CASSHGGRGNGYTF,TGTGCCAGCAGCCATGGGGGCAGAGGGAATGGCTACACCTTC